This TCR beta chain was observed in a study of CD8 T cells in ankylosing spondylitis. This clonotype was observed many times. Its antigen is undetermined. Making the TCR beta libraries involved quantitative 5'-RACE with molecular barcodes. TCRdb recomputed calls from the 5' RACE reads with MiXCR, one row per CDR3 protein. The sample shows roughly 220,000 distinct CDR3 sequences, 10% of them seen only once. Points from the study as a whole: Seemingly distinctive of ankylosing spondylitis blood was a TCR beta motif formed by eight highly homologous variants. Disease-associated clones were reportedly significantly overrepresented in matched ankylosing spondylitis synovial fluid.

The receptor comes from a male donor with ankylosing spondylitis or in good health (not recorded which). Sequencing used blood, either unsorted or a sorted T cell fraction (not recorded which).

This CDR3 is CASRGTALGFGYTF. CDR3 DNA: TGTGCCAGCCGGGGGACAGCCCTCGGGTTTGGCTACACCTTC. V and J are TRBV2 and TRBJ1-2; 7 positions agree with TRBD1. In germline, CDR1 is SNHLY, CDR2 FYNNEI. After removal of 8 bases from V and 7 bases from J, the junction contained 13 bases not matched to a gene. CDR3 length equals 14 residues.